Detailed here is one TCR beta chain. Its specificity is unknown. This specimen comes from a study of shared clonotypes between healthy human individuals. Study details: Used for every donor were three CD4 naive, three CD4 memory, two CD8 naive and one CD8 memory plate.

Broader study findings: Between a handful of donors, naive CD4 clonotypes were shared at a level of about 5%. Some clonotypes were shared by all four sorted-subset donors, while others were not shared. The non-shared ones had lower generation probabilities than the shared ones. Richness estimates generally favored naive over memory subsets.

The CDR3 spans 14 residues. Germline CDR1 reads SGDLS; CDR2 reads YYNGEE. The germline V and J ends were trimmed by 6 bases and 1 base, with 13 bases remaining between them. Libraries were prepared by immunoSEQ multiplex PCR; TCRdb keeps only in-frame clonotypes and omits some of them. The repertoire holds roughly 2.2 million clones, with approximately 90% as singletons. V usage is TRBV9 and J usage is TRBJ2-5, with D tentatively TRBD2 (6 bases). This receptor was obtained from a man aged 18 to 29 in good health. Some clones in this sample may be carry-over from other donors' samples. The specimen sequenced was naive CD4+ T cells from PBMCs. Stated subset: CD45RA+ positively selected. The CDR3 coding sequence is TGTGCCAGCATGCGGGGCTCGGGCCAAGAGACCCAGTACTTC. This translates into CASMRGSGQETQYF.